Listed below are T cell receptor beta chains from one sample, sequenced in a study of blood T cell repertoires in COVID-19. Measured with immunoSEQ multiplex PCR; TCRdb has only the in-frame clones, and not every one. This table has fewer than 500,000 clones, about 90% appearing once. The sequenced sample consisted of PBMCs or T cells enriched from blood (not recorded which). Source of these receptors: a woman under 30 who had recovered from COVID-19. The CDR3 runs from the conserved cysteine through the conserved F or W.

J gene	V gene	CDR3 protein
TRBJ2-3	TRBV4-1	CASSQDEVTPGDTQYF
TRBJ1-3	TRBV5-6	CASSMKDRLTGNTIYF
TRBJ1-4	TRBV18	CASSRTYGEKLFF
TRBJ1-1	TRBV29-1	CSVRGWSTEAFF
TRBJ1-6	TRBV6-5	CASSLGQGGNSPLHF
TRBJ1-1	TRBV7-9	CASSRGVVNTEAFF
TRBJ2-2	TRBV19	CASSISTDTGELFF
TRBJ1-2	TRBV12-3/TRBV12-4	CASSLGGGYTF
TRBJ1-3	TRBV18	CASSTIQGAGSGNTIYF
TRBJ2-5	TRBV5-4	CASSRLDRDGGTQYF
TRBJ1-1	TRBV6-5	CASRREQGLSFF
TRBJ2-7	TRBV27	CASSLNRDNYEQYF
TRBJ1-1	TRBV27	CASSLKRGSSYTEAFF
TRBJ1-4	TRBV6-1	CASSESQGSEKLFF
TRBJ2-5	TRBV9	CASSESGVETQYF
TRBJ2-7	TRBV30	CAWGLGLGYEQYF
TRBJ1-1	TRBV27	CASSSGTGGNTEAFF
TRBJ2-3	TRBV7-2	CASSLRLRGLRTDTQYF
TRBJ1-2	TRBV6-4	CASSKGPEYGYTF
TRBJ1-2	TRBV6-5	CASSSRDYGYTF
TRBJ2-7	TRBV6-1	CASSERDVFSGGMYEQYF
TRBJ1-2	TRBV5-1	CASSLEGGNNYGYTF
TRBJ1-2	TRBV12-3/TRBV12-4	CASSRGGGYGYTF
TRBJ2-7	TRBV15	CATSIYRTGRGDEQYF
TRBJ1-6	TRBV5-1	CASSLNGAPPLHF
TRBJ1-1	TRBV18	CASSTRGRGTEAFF
TRBJ1-4	TRBV19	CASSIGAATNEKLFF
TRBJ1-2	TRBV19	CASSIGVRAYGYTF
TRBJ2-7	TRBV9	CASSVEQNPREQYF
TRBJ2-1	TRBV5-1	CASSLASTGIRNEQFF
TRBJ1-4	TRBV28	CASAQGEIEKLFF
TRBJ2-1	TRBV6-5	CASSSPRSGVNEQFF
TRBJ1-1	TRBV15	CATSRRRTGGSNTEAFF